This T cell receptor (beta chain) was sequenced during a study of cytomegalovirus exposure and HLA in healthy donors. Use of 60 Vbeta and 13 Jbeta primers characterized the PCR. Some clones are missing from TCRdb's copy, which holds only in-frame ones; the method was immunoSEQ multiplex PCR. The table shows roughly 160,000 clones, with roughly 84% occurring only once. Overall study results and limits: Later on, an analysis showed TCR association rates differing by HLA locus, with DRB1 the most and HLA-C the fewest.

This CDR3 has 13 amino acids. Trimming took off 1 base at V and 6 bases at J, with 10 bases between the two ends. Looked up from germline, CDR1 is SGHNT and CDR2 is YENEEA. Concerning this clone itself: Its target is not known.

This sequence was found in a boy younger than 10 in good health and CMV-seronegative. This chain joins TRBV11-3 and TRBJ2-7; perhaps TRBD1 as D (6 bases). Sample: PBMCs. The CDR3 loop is CASSLVRGGEQYF. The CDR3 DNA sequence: TGTGCCAGCAGCTTAGTTAGAGGGGGCGAGCAGTACTTC.